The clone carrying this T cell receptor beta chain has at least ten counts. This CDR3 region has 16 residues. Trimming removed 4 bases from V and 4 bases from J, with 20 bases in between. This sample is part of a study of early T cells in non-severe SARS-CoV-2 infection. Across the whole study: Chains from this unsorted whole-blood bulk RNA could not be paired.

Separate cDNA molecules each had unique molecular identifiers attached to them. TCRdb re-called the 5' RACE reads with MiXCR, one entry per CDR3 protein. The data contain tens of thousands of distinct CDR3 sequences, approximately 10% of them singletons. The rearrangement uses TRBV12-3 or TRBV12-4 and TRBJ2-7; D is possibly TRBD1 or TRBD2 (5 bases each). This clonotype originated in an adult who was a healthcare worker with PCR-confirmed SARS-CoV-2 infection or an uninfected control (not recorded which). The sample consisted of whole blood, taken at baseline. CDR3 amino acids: CASSSPPPRGSYEQYF. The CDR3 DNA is TGTGCCAGCAGTTCACCCCCACCGAGGGGATCGTACGAGCAGTACTTC.